This section outlines one T cell receptor beta chain sequence together with its context. Its antigen remains unknown. These data belong to a study of identical twins. Study-level results: Abundant beta clonotypes from cord blood had fewer insertions, unlike memory repertoires, which showed none.

There are 15 residues in the CDR3. V was shortened by 5 bases and J by 0 bases, with 15 bases between the two germline ends. Germline V gene lookup returns CDR1 SGHRS and CDR2 YFSETQ. TCRdb independently ran MiXCR on the 5' RACE reads; one entry per CDR3 protein. The sample shows approximately 490,000 distinct CDR3 sequences, about a fifth of them seen only once. These records were also assigned to another study, of yellow fever vaccine responses in identical twins. As that study records: Twins reportedly mounted vaccine T cell responses that seemed partly convergent, partly personalized.

Sequenced: CD4+ T cells sorted from blood. The chain joins TRBV5-1 to TRBJ2-7; maybe TRBD1 (7 bases). This sequence was found in a woman between 18 and 29 years old in good health. Here the CDR3 DNA reads TGCGCCAGCAGGGAGGGGACAGCAAGCTCCTACGAGCAGTACGTC. Translated, it gives CASREGTASSYEQYV.